Following are 27 T cell receptor beta chains from one sample sequenced in a study of blood T cell repertoires in COVID-19 (dated by TCRdb to about 2020). Library method: the immunoSEQ multiplex PCR assay. Here the immuneACCESS table is served through TCRdb, limited to in-frame sequences with V and J called. Missing clones are a known gap in these copies; in checked studies unresolved V genes cover under half, and the rest lacks a known reason. The sample profile shows about 160,000 clones; approximately 81% of them were found once. The ten largest clones add up to about 5.6% of the sample. The sequencing sample was made of peripheral blood. These TCRs come from a woman in her forties or fifties with COVID-19, enrolled during active disease.

The chain recombines TRBV3-1 (or the pseudogene TRBV3-2) with TRBJ2-5; 8 bases are shared with TRBD2. V lost 5 bases, J lost 1 base, and 6 bases stayed unmatched. This CDR3 contains 15 residues. Germline CDR1 reads LGHDT; CDR2 reads YNNKEL (reference sequence). The CDR3 nucleotides are TGTGCCAGCAGCACCGCTAGCGGGTCCCAAGAGACCCAGTACTTC. Translated: CASSTASGSQETQYF.

This clone was seen a single time. This chain connects TRBV11-3 to TRBJ1-4; maybe TRBD1 (6 bases). Trimming removed 4 bases from V and 3 bases from J, with 12 bases in between. The CDR3 consists of 15 residues. Germline values: CDR1 SGHNT, CDR2 YENEEA. DNA of the CDR3: TGTGCCAGCAGCTCTACAGGGTTATCTAATGAAAAACTGTTTTTT. Translated, it gives CASSSTGLSNEKLFF.

The CDR3 protein is CASSETGTGVSQPQHF. For the CDR3, the DNA is TGTGCCAGCTCAGAAACCGGGACAGGGGTTAGTCAGCCCCAGCATTTT. V usage is TRBV18 and J usage is TRBJ1-5; 10 positions agree with TRBD1. The CDR3 runs to 16 residues. Germline assignment: CDR1 KGHSH and CDR2 LQKENI. Trimming at V came to 5 bases and at J to 6 bases, leaving 10 bases not matched to a gene.

The genes are TRBV6-6 and TRBJ1-3; D gene ambiguous. The CDR3 sequence is 14 residues long. Germline V gene data show CDR1 as MNHNY and CDR2 as SVGAGI (reference sequence). V was shortened by 2 bases and J by 2 bases, with 7 bases between the two germline ends. CDR3 in DNA: TGTGCCAGCAGTTACCTGGGCCCTGGAAACACCATATATTTT. Translating gives CASSYLGPGNTIYF.

This clone appeared a few times. The rearrangement joins TRBV5-6 to TRBJ1-2; 9 bases are a match to TRBD1. V gave up 4 bases and J gave up 7 bases; unmatched junction bases: 5. CDR1 and CDR2 from the germline V gene are SGHDT and YYEEEE. The CDR3 length is 13 residues. The CDR3 bases are TGTGCCAGCAGCCAGGACAGGGGAAGTGGCTACACCTTC. Translating it yields CASSQDRGSGYTF.

As to this clone: This specimen includes other DNA sequences encoding the same CDR3. V gene TRBV29-1 combines with J gene TRBJ1-2; TRBD1 matches 8 bases. Trimming at V came to 6 bases and at J to 5 bases, leaving 14 bases not matched to a gene. Germline CDR1 reads SQVTM; CDR2 reads ANQGSEA. CDR3 size: 15 residues. The CDR3 region is CSVAPADRGEYGYTF. For the CDR3, the DNA is TGCAGCGTGGCCCCTGCTGACAGGGGTGAATATGGCTACACCTTC.

The chain combines TRBV19 with TRBJ1-1; 8 bases map to TRBD1. CDR1 and CDR2 from the germline V gene are LNHDA and SQIVND (reference sequence). The CDR3 totals 13 residues. Unmatched junction bases numbered 2, after V lost 3 bases and J lost 5 bases. CDR3 protein: CASSIDRGTEAFF. For the CDR3, the DNA is TGTGCCAGTAGTATTGACAGGGGAACTGAAGCTTTCTTT.

The V call is TRBV7-2, the J call TRBJ2-5; 7 bases align to TRBD2. The germline gives CDR1 SGHTA, CDR2 FQGNSA. This CDR3 comprises 14 residues. With V trimmed by 3 bases and J by 3 bases, 4 bases remained unmatched. The chain's CDR3 is CASSFLGGKETQYF. The DNA for the CDR3 is TGTGCCAGCAGCTTTCTGGGGGGGAAAGAGACCCAGTACTTC. The full variable domain, rest sourced from reference TRBV7-2 and TRBJ2-5, is GAGVSQSPSNKVTEKGKDVELRCDPISGHTALYWYRQSLGQGLEFLIYFQGNSAPDKSGLPSDRFSAERTGGSVSTLTIQRTQQEDSAVYLCASSFLGGKETQYFGPGTRLLVL.

This clone was seen only a few times. V and J are TRBV5-1 and TRBJ2-2; no definite D call. This CDR3 comprises 13 residues. Germline V gene sequence: CDR1 SGHRS, CDR2 YFSETQ. Trimming stripped 0 bases from V and 6 bases from J, with 6 bases between. CDR3 sequence (DNA): TGCGCCAGCAGCTTGGACCCGGCCGGGGAGCTGTTTTTT. Translating it yields CASSLDPAGELFF.

This clone was detected a few times. V is TRBV5-1 and J is TRBJ2-7; D not resolved. Germline V lookup: CDR1 SGHRS, CDR2 YFSETQ. The CDR3 sequence is 12 residues long. V shed 2 bases and J shed 3 bases, with 6 bases lying between them. CDR3 loop: CASSLSGYEQYF. CDR3 in DNA: TGCGCCAGCAGCTTATCAGGCTACGAGCAGTACTTC.

V is TRBV9 and J is TRBJ1-5, with D perhaps matching TRBD1 (5 bases). CDR3 size: 14 residues. Trimming pared 4 bases from V and 3 bases from J, leaving 11 bases between. Germline CDR1 reads SGDLS; CDR2 reads YYNGEE. CDR3 sequence (DNA): TGTGCCAGCAGCCGTGGACAAATCAATCAGCCCCAGCATTTT. This sequence encodes CASSRGQINQPQHF.

V usage is TRBV18 and J usage is TRBJ2-2; D unclear. Germline lookup yields CDR1 KGHSH and CDR2 LQKENI. CDR3 size: 14 residues. Deletions cut 0 bases from V and 6 bases from J, with 8 bases between. The CDR3: CASSPPGGAGELFF. Written as DNA, the CDR3 is TGTGCCAGCTCACCACCCGGCGGAGCCGGGGAGCTGTTTTTT.

This chain links TRBV5-1 with TRBJ2-1; D is possibly TRBD1 (6 bases). Germline CDR1 SGHRS, CDR2 YFSETQ. The V and J ends lost 0 bases and 10 bases respectively, with 8 bases between them. CDR3 length: 12 amino acids. CDR3 amino acids: CASSLGGQEQFF. The CDR3 DNA reads TGCGCCAGCAGCTTGGGAGGACAGGAGCAGTTCTTC.

The CDR3 DNA is TGTGCCAGCAGCAAGGGACTAGCGGGGAGCACAGATACGCAGTATTTT. Its protein is CASSKGLAGSTDTQYF. The chain couples TRBV7-2 to TRBJ2-3; the match to TRBD2 covers 13 bases. There are 16 residues in the CDR3. V was pared by 5 bases and J by 0 bases, with 2 bases of the junction left unmatched. Germline CDR1 SGHTA, CDR2 FQGNSA. The full variable domain, in which reference TRBV7-2 and TRBJ2-3 provide the parts outside the CDR3, is GAGVSQSPSNKVTEKGKDVELRCDPISGHTALYWYRQSLGQGLEFLIYFQGNSAPDKSGLPSDRFSAERTGGSVSTLTIQRTQQEDSAVYLCASSKGLAGSTDTQYFGPGTRLTVL.

The V gene is TRBV18, the J gene TRBJ1-6, with 11 bases lining up with TRBD1. The CDR3 spans 16 residues. The V gene end was trimmed by 3 bases and the J gene end by 7 bases; junction bases not matched to a gene: 5. Per germline, CDR1 KGHSH and CDR2 LQKENI. The CDR3 coding sequence is TGTGCCAGCTCACCCGGGACAGGGGGTCCGAATTCACCCCTCCACTTT. It translates to CASSPGTGGPNSPLHF. Variable domain in full (rest from reference TRBV18 and TRBJ1-6): NAGVMQNPRHLVRRRGQEARLRCSPMKGHSHVYWYRQLPEEGLKFMVYLQKENIIDESGMPKERFSAEFPKEGPSILRIQQVVRGDSAAYFCASSPGTGGPNSPLHFGNGTRLTVT.

V and J are TRBV28 and TRBJ1-5; D uncertain. The V gene lost 8 bases and the J gene lost 4 bases, with 9 bases spanning the gap. There are 12 residues in the CDR3. Germline V lookup: CDR1 MDHEN, CDR2 SYDVKM. Here the CDR3 DNA reads TGTGCCAGCGACGGAGGGAATCAGCCCCAGCATTTT. It yields the protein CASDGGNQPQHF.

This clone was observed a single time. The genes are TRBV7-6 and TRBJ1-5, with 7 bases matching TRBD1. Germline lookup yields CDR1 SGHVS and CDR2 FNYEAQ. V trimming: 5 bases; J trimming: 2 bases; junction bases outside the gene matches: 18. CDR3 length: 19 amino acids. The CDR3 here is CASSLRVGQGGWGNQPQHF. The CDR3 region has the DNA TGTGCCAGCAGCCTTAGAGTAGGACAAGGGGGCTGGGGCAATCAGCCCCAGCATTTT.

This clone showed up just a few times. The chain is built from TRBV6-2 or TRBV6-3 and TRBJ2-7; TRBD1 agrees at 12 bases. V was pared by 2 bases and J by 7 bases, with 9 bases of the junction left unmatched. The germline gives CDR1 MNHEY, CDR2 SVGEGT. The CDR3 totals 16 residues. The CDR3 DNA is TGTGCCAGCAGTTACACGCGGGGACAGGGGGCCTGGGAGCAGTACTTC. Translating it yields CASSYTRGQGAWEQYF.

The gene calls are TRBV19 and TRBJ2-3; TRBD2 agrees at 14 bases. The germline V gene encodes CDR1 LNHDA and CDR2 SQIVND (reference sequence). CDR3 length equals 17 residues. J lost 0 bases, V lost 5 bases, and 4 bases had no gene match. The CDR3 region has the DNA TGTGCCAGTAGTGCCCGGACTAGCGGGGGGAGCACAGATACGCAGTATTTT. Encoded protein: CASSARTSGGSTDTQYF.

The chain is built from TRBV6-5 and TRBJ1-5, with D tentatively TRBD1 (6 bases). V was clipped by 0 bases and J by 7 bases, with 16 bases between them. The germline CDR1 and CDR2 sequences are MNHEY and SVGAGI. The length of the CDR3 is 16 residues. The CDR3 sequence: CASSYSGGGASQPQHF. CDR3 sequence (DNA): TGTGCCAGCAGTTACTCAGGCGGGGGCGCGAGCCAGCCCCAGCATTTT.

This clone was counted only a few times. This rearrangement joins TRBV5-4 to TRBJ1-3; no reliable D call. There are 14 residues in the CDR3. In germline, CDR1 is SGHNT, CDR2 YYREEE (reference sequence). V was shortened by 1 base and J by 2 bases, with 7 bases between the two germline ends. The DNA for the CDR3 is TGTGCCAGCAGCTTGAGAGGGACTGGAAACACCATATATTTT. This codes for CASSLRGTGNTIYF.

The chain uses TRBV19 and TRBJ1-5, with TRBD1 identical over 7 bases. The V and J ends lost 5 bases and 0 bases, in that order; junction bases with no gene match: 7. Germline V CDR1 and CDR2: LNHDA, SQIVND (reference sequence). The CDR3 is made up of 16 amino acids. The CDR3 DNA follows: TGTGCCAGTAGTTCAATGGGACAGTATAGCAATCAGCCCCAGCATTTT. Amino acid sequence: CASSSMGQYSNQPQHF.

V usage is TRBV30 and J usage is TRBJ2-1, with a possible D match to TRBD2 (7 bases). Trimming removed 0 bases from V and 4 bases from J, with 13 bases in between. Per the germline V gene, CDR1 is GTSNPN and CDR2 is SVGIG (reference sequence). CDR3 length: 15 residues. For the CDR3, the DNA is TGTGCCTGGAGTGTTCGGGGGGCCCCTTACAATGAGCAGTTCTTC. Translation: CAWSVRGAPYNEQFF.

The CDR3 sequence is CASSPLQGASSGNTIYF. In DNA, the CDR3 is TGTGCCAGCTCACCATTGCAGGGGGCGAGCTCTGGAAACACCATATATTTT. This chain joins TRBV18 and TRBJ1-3; 8 bases line up with TRBD1. Germline CDR1 reads KGHSH; CDR2 reads LQKENI. This CDR3 region has 17 residues. J lost 0 bases, V lost 2 bases, and 6 bases had no gene match.

The rearrangement links TRBV6-5 to TRBJ2-7; the match to TRBD1 covers 7 bases. J was trimmed by 1 base and V by 7 bases; bases with no gene match: 1. Looked up from germline, CDR1 is MNHEY and CDR2 is SVGAGI. The CDR3 spans 12 residues. The CDR3 reads CASTGQSYEQYF. CDR3 nucleotide sequence: TGTGCCAGCACGGGACAGTCCTACGAGCAGTACTTC.

The chain combines TRBV28 with TRBJ1-1; the D is unclear. The germline gives CDR1 MDHEN, CDR2 SYDVKM. The V end lost 5 bases, the J end lost 2 bases, and 3 bases lay between the germline ends. The CDR3 has 11 amino acids. For the CDR3, the DNA is TGTGCCAGCAGTCAAAACACTGAAGCTTTCTTT. Amino acid sequence: CASSQNTEAFF.

This chain connects TRBV10-3 to TRBJ1-2; TRBD1 is a possible D gene (6 bases). Germline V gives CDR1 ENHRY, CDR2 SYGVKD. The CDR3 length is 13 residues. The V gene lost 8 bases and the J gene lost 4 bases, with 14 bases spanning the gap. The CDR3: CAIARDTTYGYTF. The CDR3 coding sequence is TGTGCCATCGCTCGGGACACCACCTATGGCTACACCTTC.